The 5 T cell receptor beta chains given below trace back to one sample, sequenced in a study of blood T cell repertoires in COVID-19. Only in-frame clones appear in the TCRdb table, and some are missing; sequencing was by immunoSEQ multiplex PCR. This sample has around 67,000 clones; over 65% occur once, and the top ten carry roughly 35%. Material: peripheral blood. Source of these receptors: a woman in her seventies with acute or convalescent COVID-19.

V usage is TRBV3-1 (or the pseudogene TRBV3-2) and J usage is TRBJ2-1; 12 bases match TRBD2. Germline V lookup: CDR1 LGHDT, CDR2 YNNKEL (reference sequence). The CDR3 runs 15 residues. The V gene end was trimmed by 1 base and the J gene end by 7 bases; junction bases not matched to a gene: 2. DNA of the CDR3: TGTGCCAGCAGCCAAGTCCTAGCGGGAGGGAATGAGCAGTTCTTC. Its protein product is CASSQVLAGGNEQFF.

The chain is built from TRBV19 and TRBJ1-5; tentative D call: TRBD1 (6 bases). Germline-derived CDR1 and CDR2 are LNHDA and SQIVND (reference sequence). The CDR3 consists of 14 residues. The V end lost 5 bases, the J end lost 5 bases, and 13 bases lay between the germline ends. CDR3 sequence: CASSPHRVDQPQHF. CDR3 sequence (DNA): TGTGCCAGTAGTCCTCACAGGGTCGATCAGCCCCAGCATTTT.

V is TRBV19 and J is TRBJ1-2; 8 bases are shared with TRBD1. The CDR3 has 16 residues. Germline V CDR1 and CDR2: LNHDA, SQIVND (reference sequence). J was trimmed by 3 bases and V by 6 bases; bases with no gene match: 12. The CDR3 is CASSRTRTGRDYGYTF. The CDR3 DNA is TGTGCCAGTAGCAGGACCCGGACAGGGAGGGACTATGGCTACACCTTC.

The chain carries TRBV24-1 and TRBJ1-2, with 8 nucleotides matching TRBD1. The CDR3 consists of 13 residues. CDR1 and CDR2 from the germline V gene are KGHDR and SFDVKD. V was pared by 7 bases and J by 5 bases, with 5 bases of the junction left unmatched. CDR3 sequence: CATSQGALYGYTF. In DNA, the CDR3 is TGTGCCACCAGCCAGGGGGCATTGTATGGCTACACCTTC.

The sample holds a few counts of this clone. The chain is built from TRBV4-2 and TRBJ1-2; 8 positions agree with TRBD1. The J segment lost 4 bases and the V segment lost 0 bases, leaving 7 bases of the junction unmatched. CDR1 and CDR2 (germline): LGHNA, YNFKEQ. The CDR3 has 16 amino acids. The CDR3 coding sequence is TGTGCCAGCAGCCAAGATCTGTTTGACAGGGGCTATGGCTACACCTTC. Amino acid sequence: CASSQDLFDRGYGYTF.